A selection of T cell receptor beta chains follows, all from one sample in a study of radiotherapy plus CTLA-4 blockade in lung cancer. Produced via immunoSEQ multiplex PCR; TCRdb's table is partial and in-frame only. Among 75,000 to 100,000 clones listed, about 90% were seen once. Specimen: peripheral blood, collected from a patient treated with radiotherapy plus ipilimumab. The receptor source for this set is a human donor with non-small cell lung cancer that progressed on radiotherapy plus ipilimumab. CDR3s leave out the opening cysteine and the closing phenylalanine or tryptophan.

v_gene	j_gene	CDR3aa
TRBV9	TRBJ2-7	ASSPGTTLYEQY
TRBV2	TRBJ2-7	ASRFTGPNEQY
TRBV11-3	TRBJ2-1	ASSPTPGTPNEQF
TRBV30	TRBJ1-1	AWRGNTEAF
TRBV29-1	TRBJ2-2	SAQHTGELF
TRBV5-1	TRBJ2-1	ASSLGGYNEQF
TRBV25-1	TRBJ2-1	ASRASGSYNEQF
TRBV6-1	TRBJ2-6	ASTPDRAGANVLT
TRBV10-2	TRBJ2-7	ASSPPTTSGPSSYEQY
TRBV5-4	TRBJ2-5	ASSWGISETQY
TRBV11-2	TRBJ2-1	ASSQSGSGSYNEQF
TRBV7-6	TRBJ2-3	ASSSEPGNTQY
TRBV14	TRBJ2-2	ASSRGTDGELF
TRBV7-2	TRBJ1-5	ASSREAAPRSNQPQH
TRBV6-1	TRBJ1-1	ASLIYTEAF
TRBV5-1	TRBJ1-2	ASSPDRQANYGYT
TRBV6-6	TRBJ2-3	ASSYFPLERADTEY
TRBV5-1	TRBJ1-4	ASSLGPPLGNEKLF
TRBV5-1	TRBJ2-3	ASSLVATGTTTDTQY
TRBV11-3	TRBJ2-7	ASSLRLAGVGEQY
TRBV18	NA	ASSPRGDRGPHEQY
TRBV5-4	TRBJ1-2	ASSLEQGLNGYT
TRBV5-6	TRBJ2-2	ASSLGGTGHTGELF
TRBV5-1	TRBJ1-5	ASSYEGGNQPQH
TRBV7-2	TRBJ2-6	ASSQTTGHISGANVLT
TRBV6-5	TRBJ2-1	ASSLQGALNEQF
TRBV4-1	TRBJ2-7	ASSHVDRTYEQY
TRBV7-9	TRBJ2-7	ASSPVANYEQY
TRBV19	TRBJ2-1	ASSLRVNPKLYNEQF
TRBV18	TRBJ2-1	ASSPLRGSSYNEQF
TRBV7-2	TRBJ1-1	ASSWTSLQAEAF
TRBV7-9	TRBJ2-7	ASKSGSESYEQY
TRBV5-1	TRBJ2-2	ASSLAGRRNTGELF
TRBV30	TRBJ1-2	AWSATGYGYT
TRBV7-6	TRBJ2-3	ASSLDVAGGADTQY
TRBV5-1	TRBJ2-7	ASSLPGTSGRGEQY
TRBV7-3	TRBJ2-3	ASSFTGTGTDTQY
TRBV18	TRBJ1-5	ASSPPGQGYNQPQH
TRBV28	TRBJ2-7	ASSPSGTGTIWY
TRBV19	TRBJ1-1	ASSHPRDAEAF
TRBV5-8	TRBJ1-1	ASSLGGAMNTEAF
TRBV18	TRBJ2-3	ASSPLGTGTTDTQY
TRBV15	TRBJ1-2	ATSRDGVAGSYYGYT
TRBV7-2	TRBJ2-1	ASNDWVPGNEQF
TRBV6-6	TRBJ2-1	ASSLTQGANNEQF
TRBV5-1	TRBJ1-2	ASSFKANYGYT
TRBV15	TRBJ2-3	ATSRTGERTDTQY
TRBV5-1	TRBJ2-5	ASSPTSGRAPETQY